This TCR beta chain originates from a study of blood T cell repertoires in COVID-19. Germline CDR1 is ENHRY and CDR2 is SYGVKD. This CDR3 contains 11 residues. V was pared by 6 bases and J by 4 bases, with 7 bases between. Original handling: Reference gene primer amplification in the assay estimated nucleated cell counts. Sequencing was performed with immunoSEQ multiplex PCR; in TCRdb, only in-frame clones are kept and a portion is missing. D and trimming were read from the DNA, whereas the V and J calls and clone size are those reported in that table. Found here are 300,000 or so clones, 75% to 90% of them singletons; the top ten hold about 1.6%. This clone was counted a single time.

This clonotype was sampled from a woman aged 40 to 50 who had recovered from COVID-19. The sample consisted of peripheral blood. This chain uses TRBV10-3 with TRBJ2-7; D unclear. The CDR3 nucleotides are TGTGCCATCAGGCAGGATTACGAGCAGTACTTC. It encodes CAIRQDYEQYF.